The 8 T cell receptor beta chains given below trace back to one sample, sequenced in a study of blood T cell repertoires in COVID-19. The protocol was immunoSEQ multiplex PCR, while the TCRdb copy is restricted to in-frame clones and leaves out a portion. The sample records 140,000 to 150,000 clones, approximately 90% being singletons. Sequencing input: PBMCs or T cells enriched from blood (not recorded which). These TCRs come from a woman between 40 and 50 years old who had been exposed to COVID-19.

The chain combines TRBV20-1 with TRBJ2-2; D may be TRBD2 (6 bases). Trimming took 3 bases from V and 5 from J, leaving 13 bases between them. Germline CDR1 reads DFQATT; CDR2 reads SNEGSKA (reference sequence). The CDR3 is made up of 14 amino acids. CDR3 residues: CSASSSRGTGELFF. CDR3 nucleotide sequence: TGCAGTGCTAGTTCGAGTCGGGGGACCGGGGAGCTGTTTTTT.

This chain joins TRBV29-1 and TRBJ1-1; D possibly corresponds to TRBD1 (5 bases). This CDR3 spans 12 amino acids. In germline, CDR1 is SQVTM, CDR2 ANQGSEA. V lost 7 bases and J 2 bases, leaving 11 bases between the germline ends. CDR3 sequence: CSACQGNTEAFF. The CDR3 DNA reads TGCAGCGCTTGCCAGGGCAACACTGAAGCTTTCTTT.

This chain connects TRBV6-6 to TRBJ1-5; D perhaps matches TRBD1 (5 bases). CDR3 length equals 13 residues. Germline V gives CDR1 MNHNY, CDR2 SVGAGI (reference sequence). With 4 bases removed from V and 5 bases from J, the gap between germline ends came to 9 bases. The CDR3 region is CASSWRGDQPQHF. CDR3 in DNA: TGTGCCAGCAGTTGGCGGGGGGATCAGCCCCAGCATTTT.

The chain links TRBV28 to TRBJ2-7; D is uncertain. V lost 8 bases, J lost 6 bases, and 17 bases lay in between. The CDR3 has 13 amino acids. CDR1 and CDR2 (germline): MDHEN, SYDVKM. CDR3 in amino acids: CASAANPASEQYF. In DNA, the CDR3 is TGTGCCAGCGCGGCCAACCCTGCGAGCGAGCAGTACTTC.

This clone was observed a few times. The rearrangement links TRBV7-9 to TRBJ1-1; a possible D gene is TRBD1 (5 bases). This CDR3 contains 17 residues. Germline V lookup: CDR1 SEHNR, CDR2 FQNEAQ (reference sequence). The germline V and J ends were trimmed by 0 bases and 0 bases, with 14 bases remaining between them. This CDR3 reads CASSLAGPGLMNTEAFF. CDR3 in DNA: TGTGCCAGCAGCTTAGCGGGGCCGGGACTTATGAACACTGAAGCTTTCTTT.

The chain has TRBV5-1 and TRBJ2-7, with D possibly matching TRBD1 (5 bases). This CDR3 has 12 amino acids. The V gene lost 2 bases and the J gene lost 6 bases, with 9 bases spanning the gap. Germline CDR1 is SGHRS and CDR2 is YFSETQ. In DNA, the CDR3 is TGCGCCAGCAGCTTATTAAGGGGCGAGCAGTACTTC. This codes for CASSLLRGEQYF.

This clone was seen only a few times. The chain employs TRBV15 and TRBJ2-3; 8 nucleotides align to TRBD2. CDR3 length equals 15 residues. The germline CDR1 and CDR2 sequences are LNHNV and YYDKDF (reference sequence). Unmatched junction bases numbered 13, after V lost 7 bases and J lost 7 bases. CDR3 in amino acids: CATKILAGGTNTQYF. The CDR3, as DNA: TGTGCCACCAAAATTCTAGCGGGTGGTACGAATACGCAGTATTTT.

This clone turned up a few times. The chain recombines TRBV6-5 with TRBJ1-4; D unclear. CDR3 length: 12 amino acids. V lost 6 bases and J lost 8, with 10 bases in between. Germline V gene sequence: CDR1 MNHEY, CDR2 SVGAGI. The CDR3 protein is CASRRTGEKLFF. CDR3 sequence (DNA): TGTGCCAGCAGAAGGACGGGGGAAAAACTGTTTTTT.